This T cell receptor (beta chain) appears in the sequencing data of a study of control samples from healthy donors and cancer patients. Trimming cost V 0 bases and J 0 bases, with 5 bases left between them. The CDR3 has 14 residues. CDR1 and CDR2 from the germline V gene are LGHNA and YNFKEQ. The table came from immunoSEQ multiplex PCR; TCRdb's copy has only in-frame clones and leaves some out. Of about 14,000 clones listed, 60% to 85% are singletons. This chain connects TRBV4-2 to TRBJ1-1; D is perhaps TRBD1 (5 bases). The sequencing input was formalin-fixed, paraffin-embedded tissue. The TCR sequence derives from a male donor with melanoma. The CDR3 region is CASSQDRVNTEAFF. The CDR3 DNA reads as TGTGCCAGCAGCCAAGACAGGGTGAACACTGAAGCTTTCTTT.